A single sample is the source of the 19 T cell receptor beta chains below, sequenced in a study of blood T cell repertoires in COVID-19. Repertoires were generated with immunoSEQ multiplex PCR, while TCRdb's copy carries only in-frame clones and drops some. The sample records hundreds of thousands of clones, around 90% being singletons. The sequencing input was peripheral blood. These receptors were taken from a man between 18 and 29 years old with active or convalescent COVID-19.

The CDR3 spells CASKEAGPYNEQFF. The CDR3 DNA reads as TGTGCCAGTAAGGAAGCGGGCCCCTACAATGAGCAGTTCTTC. This chain links TRBV19 with TRBJ2-1; maybe TRBD2 (6 bases). The CDR3 extends over 14 amino acids. The V and J ends lost 7 bases and 2 bases respectively, with 12 bases between them. Germline-derived CDR1 and CDR2 are LNHDA and SQIVND (reference sequence). Using reference TRBV19 and TRBJ2-1 for the parts outside the CDR3, the full variable domain is DGGITQSPKYLFRKEGQNVTLSCEQNLNHDAMYWYRQDPGQGLRLIYYSQIVNDFQKGDIAEGYSVSREKKESFPLTVTSAQKNPTAFYLCASKEAGPYNEQFFGPGTRLTVL.

The chain has TRBV5-5 and TRBJ1-5, with D possibly matching TRBD1 (6 bases). Germline V lookup: CDR1 SGHKS, CDR2 YYEKEE (reference sequence). V was clipped by 4 bases and J by 2 bases, with 10 bases between them. This CDR3 has 14 amino acids. CDR3 sequence reads: CASSPRTGNQPQHF. The CDR3 region has the DNA TGTGCCAGCAGCCCCCGGACAGGCAATCAGCCCCAGCATTTT.

The chain couples TRBV9 to TRBJ2-5; 8 bases agree with TRBD2. The CDR3 runs to 17 residues. J lost 1 base, V lost 3 bases, and 11 bases had no gene match. Germline CDR1 and CDR2: SGDLS and YYNGEE. Written as DNA, the CDR3 is TGTGCCAGCAGCGCGGCCAGCGGGAGCGGGGGCCAAGAGACCCAGTACTTC. It specifies CASSAASGSGGQETQYF.

The chain recombines TRBV19 with TRBJ1-2; 9 nucleotides match TRBD1. V was pared by 6 bases and J by 1 base, with 6 bases of the junction left unmatched. The CDR3 is 15 amino acids. Germline CDR1 reads LNHDA; CDR2 reads SQIVND (reference sequence). This CDR3 reads CASRTGQGINYGYTF. As DNA, the CDR3 is TGTGCCAGTAGGACAGGACAGGGGATTAACTATGGCTACACCTTC.

This clone was seen a single time. CDR3 coding DNA: TGTGCCAGCAGTTATCGCGGCGGACTCTATGGCTACACCTTC. Its protein is CASSYRGGLYGYTF. This chain joins TRBV6-5 and TRBJ1-2; D gene ambiguous. In germline, CDR1 is MNHEY, CDR2 SVGAGI. This CDR3 comprises 14 residues. V lost 3 bases, J lost 4 bases, and 12 bases lay in between.

This clone is a singleton in its sample. The chain is built from TRBV19 and TRBJ1-2, with D perhaps TRBD1 (5 bases). This CDR3 region has 15 residues. With 3 bases removed from V and 1 base from J, the gap between germline ends came to 12 bases. Germline lookup yields CDR1 LNHDA and CDR2 SQIVND (reference sequence). The CDR3 bases are TGTGCCAGTAGTATGGACAAAATAAATAACTATGGCTACACCTTC. It translates to CASSMDKINNYGYTF.

The J gene is TRBJ2-2, the V gene TRBV11-2; no clear D gene. Trimming cost V 5 bases and J 1 base, with 11 bases left between them. Germline CDR1 reads SGHAT; CDR2 reads FQNNGV. The CDR3 is 15 residues long. The chain's CDR3 is CASSTRLENTGELFF. Here the CDR3 DNA reads TGTGCCAGCAGCACACGACTGGAGAACACCGGGGAGCTGTTTTTT.

J is TRBJ1-2 and V is TRBV11-2, with unresolved D. V shed 1 base and J shed 11 bases, with 14 bases lying between them. The CDR3 loop spans 13 amino acids. The V gene's germline CDR1 is SGHAT and CDR2 FQNNGV. The CDR3 reads CASSLAPRDTYTF. The CDR3 DNA sequence: TGTGCCAGCAGCTTAGCACCACGCGACACTTACACCTTC.

This clone has just one count. The chain links TRBV18 to TRBJ1-6; a weak D match, TRBD1 (5 bases). V was pared by 5 bases and J by 5 bases, with 7 bases between. Germline CDR1 reads KGHSH; CDR2 reads LQKENI. CDR3 length: 13 residues. Written as DNA, the CDR3 is TGTGCCAGCTCAGGAGGGGATAATTCACCCCTCCACTTT. Translation gives CASSGGDNSPLHF.

The rearrangement uses TRBV21-1 and TRBJ1-2. TRBV21-1 is reported as a pseudogene. The CDR3 consists of 16 residues. The CDR3 spells CASSKGGTVSGYGYTF. CDR3 in DNA: TGTGCCAGCAGCAAGGGGGGTACAGTTTCGGGGTATGGCTACACCTTC.

The sample holds a few counts of this clone. This sequence joins TRBV5-1 and TRBJ2-3; D unclear. Germline CDR1 is SGHRS and CDR2 is YFSETQ. The V and J ends lost 1 base and 0 bases respectively, with 3 bases between them. This CDR3 spans 13 amino acids. The CDR3 is CASSLYSTDTQYF. CDR3 nucleotides: TGCGCCAGCAGCTTGTATAGCACAGATACGCAGTATTTT.

The CDR3 loop is CASSPYDGTGVHEQYF. CDR3 sequence (DNA): TGTGCCAGCAGCCCATACGACGGGACAGGGGTCCACGAGCAGTACTTC. The chain uses TRBV3-1 (or the pseudogene TRBV3-2) and TRBJ2-7, with 10 bases lining up with TRBD1. The CDR3 has 16 amino acids. The J segment lost 5 bases and the V segment lost 4 bases, leaving 11 bases of the junction unmatched. The V gene's germline CDR1 is LGHDT and CDR2 YNNKEL (reference sequence).

This chain links TRBV14 with TRBJ2-3; TRBD2 matches at 7 bases. With V trimmed by 0 bases and J by 1 base, 7 bases remained unmatched. Germline CDR1 is SGHDN and CDR2 is FVKESK. There are 17 residues in the CDR3. In nucleotides, the CDR3 is TGTGCCAGCAGCCAAGATCGAGGTCTAGCGGGCACAGATACGCAGTATTTT. As protein: CASSQDRGLAGTDTQYF.

The chain combines TRBV6-6 with TRBJ1-1; 12 bases match TRBD1. CDR1 and CDR2 from the germline V gene are MNHNY and SVGAGI (reference sequence). V trimming: 5 bases; J trimming: 4 bases; junction bases outside the gene matches: 11. The length of the CDR3 is 17 residues. The CDR3 nucleotides are TGTGCCAGCAGTCGCCCCGGGACAGGGGGCAGGGGCACTGAAGCTTTCTTT. Translation gives CASSRPGTGGRGTEAFF.

The chain carries TRBV5-1 and TRBJ2-5; the D gene is possibly TRBD2 (5 bases). The V end was cut by 4 bases, the J end by 2 bases, with 9 bases between. CDR3 length: 13 amino acids. CDR1 is SGHRS and CDR2 is YFSETQ in the germline V gene. The CDR3 region is CASSATGQETQYF. For the CDR3, the DNA is TGCGCCAGCAGCGCGACGGGGCAAGAGACCCAGTACTTC.

J is TRBJ2-2 and V is TRBV5-8; TRBD2 is a possible D gene (5 bases). V shed 1 base and J shed 3 bases, with 16 bases lying between them. Germline-derived CDR1 and CDR2 are SGHTS and YDEGEE. The CDR3 spans 17 residues. CDR3 nucleotides: TGTGCCAGCAGCTTGCTGGTCAGGAACGGGGACACCGGGGAGCTGTTTTTT. Translation gives CASSLLVRNGDTGELFF.

V gene TRBV5-1 combines with J gene TRBJ2-5, with D unclear. V was pared by 0 bases and J by 5 bases, with 8 bases between. The germline gives CDR1 SGHRS, CDR2 YFSETQ. The CDR3 runs to 13 residues. CDR3 nucleotide sequence: TGCGCCAGCAGCTTGGCCTCTGAGGAGACCCAGTACTTC. It encodes CASSLASEETQYF.

The V and J genes are TRBV6-5 and TRBJ2-5; 9 bases are shared with TRBD2. The CDR3 totals 14 residues. The ends lost 6 bases at V and 5 bases at J; junction bases unmatched: 7. The germline V gene has CDR1 MNHEY and CDR2 SVGAGI. This CDR3 is CASSQAGGMETQYF. DNA of the CDR3: TGTGCCAGCAGCCAGGCGGGGGGGATGGAGACCCAGTACTTC.

This clone appeared once. The rearrangement joins TRBV13 to TRBJ2-1; D might be TRBD2 (5 bases). V was shortened by 2 bases and J by 5 bases, with 10 bases between the two germline ends. This CDR3 has 14 residues. From germline, CDR1 is PRHDT and CDR2 FYEKMQ (reference sequence). The DNA of the CDR3 is TGTGCCAGCAGCTTAAGTAGCGCGCACAATGAGCAGTTCTTC. This sequence encodes CASSLSSAHNEQFF.